A single TCR beta chain is shown here with its context. These data belong to a study of blood T cell repertoires in COVID-19. Clones were read by immunoSEQ multiplex PCR, and TCRdb kept only the in-frame ones, dropping some. The sample yields more than 250,000 clones, 80% to 90% seen once. The receptor comes from a man aged 25 to 40 who had recovered from COVID-19. Sequenced: PBMCs or T cells enriched from blood (not recorded which).

Written as DNA, the CDR3 is TGCAGCGTTAACAGGGGGTCCAACACTGAAGCTTTCTTT. This translates into CSVNRGSNTEAFF. The chain joins TRBV29-1 to TRBJ1-1, with 8 positions matching TRBD1. Germline loops: CDR1 SQVTM, CDR2 ANQGSEA. Trimming took 5 bases from V and 2 from J; bases not matched to a gene: 4. This CDR3 has 13 amino acids.